This T cell receptor (beta chain) was identified in a study of blood T cell repertoires in COVID-19. Original processing methods: Amplification of reference gene primers was used by the study to estimate nucleated cell counts. TCRdb keeps only in-frame clones here, not all; method: immunoSEQ multiplex PCR. For V, J and clone size, that table is used; D and trimming come from the DNA. The sample carries around 160,000 clones, 80% recorded once. Germline lookup yields CDR1 GTSNPN and CDR2 SVGIG (reference sequence). The CDR3 loop spans 14 amino acids. Trimming shortened V by 3 bases and J by 2 bases, and 14 bases separated the two germline ends. Study members were between about 18 and 100 years old and lived in 20 to 30 US regions. Participants had their cohort set by participant-reported clinical history.

The clonotype comes from a man aged 35-49 years who had recovered from COVID-19. The specimen sequenced was PBMCs or T cells enriched from blood (not recorded which). The chain has TRBV30 and TRBJ2-7; tentatively, D is TRBD1 (6 bases). The CDR3 sequence: CAWRRTATTYEQYF. CDR3 bases: TGTGCCTGGAGGAGGACAGCGACGACCTACGAGCAGTACTTC. The variable domain in full, completed from reference TRBV30 and TRBJ2-7, reads SQTIHQWPATLVQPVGSPLSLECTVEGTSNPNLYWYRQAAGRGLQLLFYSVGIGQISSEVPQNLSASRPQDRQFILSSKKLLLSDSGFYLCAWRRTATTYEQYFGPGTRLTVT.